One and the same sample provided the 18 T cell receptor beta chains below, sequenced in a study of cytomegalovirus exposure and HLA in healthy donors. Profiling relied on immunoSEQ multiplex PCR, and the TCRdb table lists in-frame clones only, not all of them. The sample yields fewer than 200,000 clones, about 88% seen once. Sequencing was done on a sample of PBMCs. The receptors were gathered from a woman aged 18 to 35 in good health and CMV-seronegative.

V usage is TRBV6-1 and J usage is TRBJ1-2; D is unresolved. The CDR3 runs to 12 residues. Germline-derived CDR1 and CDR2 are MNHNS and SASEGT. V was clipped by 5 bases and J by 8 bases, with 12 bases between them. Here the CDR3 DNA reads TGTGCCAGCAGTCCGAGTACTCTGGGCTACACCTTC. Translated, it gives CASSPSTLGYTF.

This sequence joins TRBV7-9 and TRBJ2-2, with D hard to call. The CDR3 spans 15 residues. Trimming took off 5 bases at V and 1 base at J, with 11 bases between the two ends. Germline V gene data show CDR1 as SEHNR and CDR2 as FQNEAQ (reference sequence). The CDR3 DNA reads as TGTGCCAGCAGCAGCTCCGGAGAGAACACCGGGGAGCTGTTTTTT. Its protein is CASSSSGENTGELFF.

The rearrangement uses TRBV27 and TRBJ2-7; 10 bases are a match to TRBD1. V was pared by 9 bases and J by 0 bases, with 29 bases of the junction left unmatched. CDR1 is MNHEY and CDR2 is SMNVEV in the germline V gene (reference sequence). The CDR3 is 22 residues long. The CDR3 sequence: CASLSPGDRGSTLYQSSYEQYF. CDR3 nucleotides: TGTGCCAGTCTCTCCCCGGGGGACAGGGGAAGCACCTTATATCAAAGCTCCTACGAGCAGTACTTC.

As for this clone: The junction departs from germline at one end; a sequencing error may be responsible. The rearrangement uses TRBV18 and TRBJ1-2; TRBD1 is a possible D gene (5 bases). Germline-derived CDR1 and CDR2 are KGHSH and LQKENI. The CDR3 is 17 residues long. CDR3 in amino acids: CASSPPLRDLYGGGVAF. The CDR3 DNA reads TGTGCCAGCTCACCACCTCTCCGGGACCTCTATGGCGGAGGGGTGGCCTTC.

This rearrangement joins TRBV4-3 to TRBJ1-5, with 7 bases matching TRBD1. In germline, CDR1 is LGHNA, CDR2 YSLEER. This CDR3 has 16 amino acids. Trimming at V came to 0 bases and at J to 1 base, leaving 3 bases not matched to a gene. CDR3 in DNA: TGCGCCAGCAGCCAAGATCACAGGGGAAGCAATCAGCCCCAGCATTTT. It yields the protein CASSQDHRGSNQPQHF.

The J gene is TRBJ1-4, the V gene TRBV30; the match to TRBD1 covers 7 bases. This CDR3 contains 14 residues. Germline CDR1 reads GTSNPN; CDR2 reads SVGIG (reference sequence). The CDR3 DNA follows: TGTGCTTCCACTCCGGGACAGATAAATGAAAAACTGTTTTTT. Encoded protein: CASTPGQINEKLFF.

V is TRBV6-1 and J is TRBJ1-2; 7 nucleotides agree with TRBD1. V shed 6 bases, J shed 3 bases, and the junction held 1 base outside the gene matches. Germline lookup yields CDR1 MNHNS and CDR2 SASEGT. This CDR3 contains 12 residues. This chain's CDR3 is CASSQGDYGYTF. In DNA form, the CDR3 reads TGTGCCAGCAGCCAGGGGGACTATGGCTACACCTTC.

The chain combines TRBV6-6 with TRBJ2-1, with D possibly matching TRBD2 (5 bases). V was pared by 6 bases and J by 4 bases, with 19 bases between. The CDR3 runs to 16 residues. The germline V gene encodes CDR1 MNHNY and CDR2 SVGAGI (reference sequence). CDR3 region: CASSNFRGSSYNEQFF. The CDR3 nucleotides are TGTGCCAGCAGCAACTTTAGAGGGTCCTCTTACAATGAGCAGTTCTTC.

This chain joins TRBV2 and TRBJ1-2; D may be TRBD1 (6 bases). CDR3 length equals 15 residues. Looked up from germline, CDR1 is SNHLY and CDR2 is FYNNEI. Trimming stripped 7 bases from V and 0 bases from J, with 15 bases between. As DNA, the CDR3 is TGTGCCAGCATTAGACAGGCGAGTGCTAACTATGGCTACACCTTC. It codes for CASIRQASANYGYTF.

DNA for the CDR3: TGTGCCAGCAGCGTCAGACAGACTAACTATGGCTACACCTTC. Protein product: CASSVRQTNYGYTF. The chain is built from TRBV9 and TRBJ1-2; D is possibly TRBD1 (5 bases). Deletions cut 2 bases from V and 0 bases from J, with 8 bases between. The CDR3 sequence is 14 residues long. Germline CDR1 is SGDLS and CDR2 is YYNGEE.

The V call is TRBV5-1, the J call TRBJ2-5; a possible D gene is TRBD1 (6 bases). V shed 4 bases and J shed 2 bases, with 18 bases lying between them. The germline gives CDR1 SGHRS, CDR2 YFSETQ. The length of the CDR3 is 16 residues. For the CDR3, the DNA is TGCGCCAGCAGCCCTACGTGGGGACAACCTCAAGAGACCCAGTACTTC. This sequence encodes CASSPTWGQPQETQYF.

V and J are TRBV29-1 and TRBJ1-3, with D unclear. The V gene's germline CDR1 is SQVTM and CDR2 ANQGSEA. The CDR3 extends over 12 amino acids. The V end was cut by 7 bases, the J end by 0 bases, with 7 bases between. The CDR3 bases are TGCAGCGCTTTAATCTCTGGAAACACCATATATTTT. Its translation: CSALISGNTIYF.

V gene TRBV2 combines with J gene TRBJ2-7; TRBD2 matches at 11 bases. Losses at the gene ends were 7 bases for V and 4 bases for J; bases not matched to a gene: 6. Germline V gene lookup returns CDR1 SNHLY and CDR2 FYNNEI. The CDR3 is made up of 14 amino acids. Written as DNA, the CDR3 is TGTGCCAGCATGGTCGGGACTAGCGGTTACGAGCAGTACTTC. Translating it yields CASMVGTSGYEQYF.

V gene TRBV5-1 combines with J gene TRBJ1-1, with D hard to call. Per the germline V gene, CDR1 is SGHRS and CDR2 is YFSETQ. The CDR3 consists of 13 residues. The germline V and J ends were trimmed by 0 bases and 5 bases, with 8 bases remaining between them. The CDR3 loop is CASSLGGWTEAFF. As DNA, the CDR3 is TGCGCCAGCAGCTTGGGAGGGTGGACTGAAGCTTTCTTT.

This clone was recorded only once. The CDR3 sequence: CASSFYYSRLVGYTDTQYF. The CDR3 DNA reads as TGTGCCAGCAGCTTCTATTACTCCAGACTAGTCGGGTACACAGATACGCAGTATTTT. The chain couples TRBV5-6 to TRBJ2-3; D might be TRBD2 (6 bases). The CDR3 is 19 amino acids. V lost 2 bases, J lost 2 bases, and 24 bases lay in between. Germline loops: CDR1 SGHDT, CDR2 YYEEEE.

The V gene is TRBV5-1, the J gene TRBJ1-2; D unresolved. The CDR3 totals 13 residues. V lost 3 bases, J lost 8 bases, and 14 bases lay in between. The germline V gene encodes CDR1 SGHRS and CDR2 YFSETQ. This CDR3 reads CASSSIEGVGYTF. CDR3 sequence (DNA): TGCGCCAGCAGCTCTATAGAGGGCGTGGGCTACACCTTC.

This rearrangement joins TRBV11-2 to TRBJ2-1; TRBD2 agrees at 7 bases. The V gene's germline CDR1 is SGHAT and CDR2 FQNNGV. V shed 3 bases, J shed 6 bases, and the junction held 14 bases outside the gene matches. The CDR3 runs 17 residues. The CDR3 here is CASSFGRASGLRNEQFF. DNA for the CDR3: TGTGCCAGCAGCTTCGGAAGGGCTAGCGGTCTTCGCAATGAGCAGTTCTTC.

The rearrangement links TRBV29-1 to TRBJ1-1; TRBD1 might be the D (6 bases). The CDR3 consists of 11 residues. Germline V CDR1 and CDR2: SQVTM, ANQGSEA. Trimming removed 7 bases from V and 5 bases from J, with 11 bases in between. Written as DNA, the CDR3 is TGCAGCGCCGAGGGGGGGACTGAAGCTTTCTTT. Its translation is CSAEGGTEAFF.